This T cell receptor (beta chain) appears in the sequencing data of a study of blood T cell repertoires in COVID-19. Study-level information: The origin of the acute and convalescent COVID-19 samples was the United States, Italy and Spain. Sample material is recorded as cDNA or gDNA derived from T cells, B-cell-depleted T cells, or PBMCs.

V was clipped by 7 bases and J by 7 bases, with 10 bases between them. CDR3 length: 11 residues. Germline loops: CDR1 LNHDA, CDR2 SQIVND (reference sequence). Per the study methods: From reference gene primer amplification, estimates of nucleated cell counts were derived. Assay used: immunoSEQ multiplex PCR; TCRdb lists only in-frame clones, some missing. The V and J calls and the clone size are those of that table, but D and trimming were determined from the DNA. This table holds about 44,000 clones, roughly nine tenths found once. This clone showed up just a few times. V usage is TRBV19 and J usage is TRBJ1-1, with no clear D. Sequencing was done on a sample of peripheral blood. The receptor's source is a man between 65 and 79 years old with active COVID-19. CDR3 in amino acids: CASTSLGEAFF. In nucleotides, the CDR3 is TGTGCCAGTACCTCACTTGGTGAAGCTTTCTTT.